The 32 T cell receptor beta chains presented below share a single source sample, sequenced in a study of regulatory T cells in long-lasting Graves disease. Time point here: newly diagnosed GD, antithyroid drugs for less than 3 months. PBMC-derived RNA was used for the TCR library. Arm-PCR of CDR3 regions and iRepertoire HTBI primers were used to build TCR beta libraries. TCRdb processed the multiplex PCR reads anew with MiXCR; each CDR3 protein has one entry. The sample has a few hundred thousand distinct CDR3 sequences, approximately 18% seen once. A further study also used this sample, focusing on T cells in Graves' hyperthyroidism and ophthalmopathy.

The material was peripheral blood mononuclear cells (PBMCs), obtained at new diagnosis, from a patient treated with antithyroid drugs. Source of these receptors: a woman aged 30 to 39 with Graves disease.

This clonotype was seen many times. The CDR3 DNA reads TGTGCCAGCAGTGAATGGGTCAGGGGCAGCAATCAGCCCCAGCATTTT. This gives the protein CASSEWVRGSNQPQHF. V is TRBV6-1 and J is TRBJ1-5, with a tentative D call TRBD1 (6 bases). CDR1 and CDR2 from the germline V gene are MNHNS and SASEGT. This CDR3 has 16 amino acids. V was pared by 2 bases and J by 1 base, with 12 bases between.

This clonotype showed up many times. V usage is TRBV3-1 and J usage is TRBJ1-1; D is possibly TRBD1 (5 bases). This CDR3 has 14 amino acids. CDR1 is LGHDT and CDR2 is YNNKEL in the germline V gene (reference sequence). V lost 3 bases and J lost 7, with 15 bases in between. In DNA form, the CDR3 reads TGTGCCAGCAGCCAGGTTCAGGGCCAAGGTGAAGCTTTCTTT. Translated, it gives CASSQVQGQGEAFF.

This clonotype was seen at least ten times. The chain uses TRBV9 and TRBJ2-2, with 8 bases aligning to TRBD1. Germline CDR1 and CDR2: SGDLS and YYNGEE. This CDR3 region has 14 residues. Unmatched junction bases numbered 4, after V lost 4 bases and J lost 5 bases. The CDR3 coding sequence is TGTGCCAGCAGCACAGGGGGAGAAACCGGGGAGCTGTTTTTT. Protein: CASSTGGETGELFF.

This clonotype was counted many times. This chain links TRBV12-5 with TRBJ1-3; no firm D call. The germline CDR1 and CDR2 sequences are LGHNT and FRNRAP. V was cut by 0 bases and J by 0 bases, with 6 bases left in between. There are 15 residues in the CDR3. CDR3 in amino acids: CASGLVGFSGNTIYF. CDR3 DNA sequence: TGTGCTAGTGGTTTGGTTGGTTTCTCTGGAAACACCATATATTTT. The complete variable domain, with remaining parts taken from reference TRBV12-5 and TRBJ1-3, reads DARVTQTPRHKVTEMGQEVTMRCQPILGHNTVFWYRQTMMQGLELLAYFRNRAPLDDSGMPKDRFSAEMPDATLATLKIQPSEPRDSAVYFCASGLVGFSGNTIYFGEGSWLTVV.

The CDR3 nucleotides read TGTGCCAGCATCCAGGTAATCGGTTCACCCCTCCACTTT. This codes for CASIQVIGSPLHF. The gene calls are TRBV6-8 and TRBJ1-6; the D is unclear. Germline CDR1 and CDR2: MNHGY and SAAAGT. This CDR3 is 13 amino acids long. V was cut by 7 bases and J by 9 bases, with 13 bases left in between.

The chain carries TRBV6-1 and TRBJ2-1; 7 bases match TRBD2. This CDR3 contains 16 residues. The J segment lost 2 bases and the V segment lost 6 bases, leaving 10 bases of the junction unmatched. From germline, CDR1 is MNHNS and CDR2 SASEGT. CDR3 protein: CASSPLAGDAYNEQFF. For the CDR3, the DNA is TGTGCCAGCAGCCCCTTGGCGGGAGACGCCTACAATGAGCAGTTCTTC.

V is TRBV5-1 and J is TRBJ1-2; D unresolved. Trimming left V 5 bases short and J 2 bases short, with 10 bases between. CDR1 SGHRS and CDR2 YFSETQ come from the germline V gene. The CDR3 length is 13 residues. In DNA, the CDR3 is TGCGCCAGCAGTTTCGACACCAACTATGGCTACACCTTC. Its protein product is CASSFDTNYGYTF.

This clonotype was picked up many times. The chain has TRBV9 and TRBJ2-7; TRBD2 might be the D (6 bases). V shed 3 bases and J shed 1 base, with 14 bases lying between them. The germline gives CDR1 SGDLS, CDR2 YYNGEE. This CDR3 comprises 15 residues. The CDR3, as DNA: TGTGCCAGCAGCGGCGGGGACGGAGGGTCCTACGAGCAGTACTTC. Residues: CASSGGDGGSYEQYF.

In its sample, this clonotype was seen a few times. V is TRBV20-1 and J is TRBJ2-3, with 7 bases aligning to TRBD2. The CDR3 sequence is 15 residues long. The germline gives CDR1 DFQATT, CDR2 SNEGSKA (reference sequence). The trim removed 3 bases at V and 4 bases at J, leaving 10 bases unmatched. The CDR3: CSARGGLGGADTQYF. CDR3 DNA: TGCAGTGCTAGGGGCGGACTAGGTGGGGCAGATACGCAGTATTTT.

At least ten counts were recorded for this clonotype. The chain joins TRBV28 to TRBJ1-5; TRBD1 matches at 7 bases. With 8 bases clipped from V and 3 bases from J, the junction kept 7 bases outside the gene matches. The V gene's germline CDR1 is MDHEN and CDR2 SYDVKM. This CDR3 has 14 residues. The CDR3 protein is CASARTGANQPQHF. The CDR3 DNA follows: TGTGCCAGCGCACGCACAGGGGCCAATCAGCCCCAGCATTTT.

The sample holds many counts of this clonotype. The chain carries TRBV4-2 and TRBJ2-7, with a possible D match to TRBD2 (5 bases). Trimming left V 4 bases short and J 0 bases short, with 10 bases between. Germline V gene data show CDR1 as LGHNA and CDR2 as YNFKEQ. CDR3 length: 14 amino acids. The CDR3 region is CASSPGVFSYEQYF. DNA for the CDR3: TGTGCCAGCAGCCCCGGGGTATTCTCCTACGAGCAGTACTTC.

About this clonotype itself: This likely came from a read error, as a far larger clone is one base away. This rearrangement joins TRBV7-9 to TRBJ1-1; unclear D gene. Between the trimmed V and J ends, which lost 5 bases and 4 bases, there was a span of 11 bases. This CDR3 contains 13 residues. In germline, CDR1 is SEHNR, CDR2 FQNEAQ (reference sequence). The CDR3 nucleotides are TGTGCCAGCAGCGTTTCCCTGAGCACTGAAGCTTTCTTT. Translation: CASSVSLSTEAFF.

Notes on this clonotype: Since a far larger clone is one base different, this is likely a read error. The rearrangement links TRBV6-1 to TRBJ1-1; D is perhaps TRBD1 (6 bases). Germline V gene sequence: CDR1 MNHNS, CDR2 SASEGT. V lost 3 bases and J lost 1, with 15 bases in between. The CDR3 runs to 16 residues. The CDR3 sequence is CASSESPGTKNTEAFF. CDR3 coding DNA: TGTGCCAGCAGTGAGTCCCCAGGGACAAAGAACACTGAAGCTTTCTTT.

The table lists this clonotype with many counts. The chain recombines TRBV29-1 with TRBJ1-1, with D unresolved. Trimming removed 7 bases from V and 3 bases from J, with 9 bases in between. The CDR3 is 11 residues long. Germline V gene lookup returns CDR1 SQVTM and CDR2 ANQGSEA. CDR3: CSAPRDTEAFF. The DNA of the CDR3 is TGCAGCGCCCCCCGGGACACTGAAGCTTTCTTT.

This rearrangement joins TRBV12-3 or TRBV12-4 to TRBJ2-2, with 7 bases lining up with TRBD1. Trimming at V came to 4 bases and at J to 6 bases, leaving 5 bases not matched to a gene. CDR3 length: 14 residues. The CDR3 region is CASSWGQLPGELFF. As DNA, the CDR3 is TGTGCCAGCAGTTGGGGACAGCTTCCCGGGGAGCTGTTTTTT.

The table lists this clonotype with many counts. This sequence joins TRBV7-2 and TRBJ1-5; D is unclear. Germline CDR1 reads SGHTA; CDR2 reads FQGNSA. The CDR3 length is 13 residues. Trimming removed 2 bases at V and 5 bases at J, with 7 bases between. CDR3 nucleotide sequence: TGTGCCAGCAGCTTATGGGCAGATCAGCCCCAGCATTTT. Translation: CASSLWADQPQHF.

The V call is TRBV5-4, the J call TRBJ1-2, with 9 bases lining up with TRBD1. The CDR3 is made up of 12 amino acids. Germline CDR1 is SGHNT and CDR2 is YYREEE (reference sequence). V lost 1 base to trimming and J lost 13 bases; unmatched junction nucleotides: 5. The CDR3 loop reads CASSLPGQGSTF. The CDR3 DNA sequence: TGTGCCAGCAGCTTGCCGGGACAGGGATCCACCTTC.

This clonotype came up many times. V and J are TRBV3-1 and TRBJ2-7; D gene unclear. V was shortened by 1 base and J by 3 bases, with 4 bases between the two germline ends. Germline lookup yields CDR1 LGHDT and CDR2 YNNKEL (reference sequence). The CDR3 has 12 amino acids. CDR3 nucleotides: TGTGCCAGCAGCCAAGCAAGCTACGAGCAGTACTTC. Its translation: CASSQASYEQYF.

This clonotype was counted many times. The CDR3 is CSACVEGGGEQYF. CDR3 DNA: TGCAGTGCGTGCGTAGAAGGGGGAGGCGAGCAGTACTTC. The gene calls are TRBV20-1 and TRBJ2-7; D may be TRBD1 or TRBD2 (6 bases each). The ends were cut back, 6 bases at V and 6 bases at J, with 18 bases in the middle. Germline assignment: CDR1 DFQATT and CDR2 SNEGSKA (reference sequence). The CDR3 loop spans 13 amino acids.

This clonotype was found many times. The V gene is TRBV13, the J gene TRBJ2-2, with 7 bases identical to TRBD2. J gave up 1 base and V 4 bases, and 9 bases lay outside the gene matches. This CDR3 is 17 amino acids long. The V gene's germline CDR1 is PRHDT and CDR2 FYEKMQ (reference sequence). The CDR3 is CASSSLGLAENTGELFF. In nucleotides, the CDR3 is TGTGCCAGCAGCTCCCTGGGGCTAGCGGAGAACACCGGGGAGCTGTTTTTT.

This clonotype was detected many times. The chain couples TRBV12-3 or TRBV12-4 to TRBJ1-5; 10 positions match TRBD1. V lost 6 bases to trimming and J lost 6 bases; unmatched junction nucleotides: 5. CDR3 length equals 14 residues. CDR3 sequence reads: CASRPGQGSQPQHF. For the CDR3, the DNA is TGTGCCAGCAGACCGGGACAGGGGAGTCAGCCCCAGCATTTT.

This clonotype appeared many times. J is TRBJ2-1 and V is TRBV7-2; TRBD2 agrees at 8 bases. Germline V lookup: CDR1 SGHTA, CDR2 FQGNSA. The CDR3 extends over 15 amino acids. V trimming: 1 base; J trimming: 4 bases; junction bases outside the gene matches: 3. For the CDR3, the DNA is TGTGCCAGCAGCTTAGATAGCGGGGTATACAATGAGCAGTTCTTC. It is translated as CASSLDSGVYNEQFF.

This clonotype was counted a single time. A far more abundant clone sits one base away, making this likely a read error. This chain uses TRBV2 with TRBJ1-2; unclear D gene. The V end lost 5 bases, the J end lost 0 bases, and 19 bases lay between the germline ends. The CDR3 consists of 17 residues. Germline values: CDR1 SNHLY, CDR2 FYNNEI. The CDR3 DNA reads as TGTGCCAGCAGTTTAGCGATGAAGGATTCTACTAACTATGGCTACACCTTC. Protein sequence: CASSLAMKDSTNYGYTF.

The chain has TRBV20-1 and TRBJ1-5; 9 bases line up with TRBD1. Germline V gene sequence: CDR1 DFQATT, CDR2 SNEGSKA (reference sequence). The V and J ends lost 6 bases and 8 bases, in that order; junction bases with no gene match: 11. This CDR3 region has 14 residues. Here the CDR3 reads CSAGGTGGSKPQHF. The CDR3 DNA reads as TGCAGTGCAGGGGGTACAGGGGGCTCAAAGCCCCAGCATTTT.

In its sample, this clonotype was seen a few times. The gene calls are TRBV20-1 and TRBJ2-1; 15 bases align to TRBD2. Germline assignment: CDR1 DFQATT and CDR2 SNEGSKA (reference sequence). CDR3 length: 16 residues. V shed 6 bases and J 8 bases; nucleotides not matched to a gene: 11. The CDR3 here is CSATIAGTSGGHEQFF. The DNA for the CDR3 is TGCAGTGCCACTATCGCGGGGACTAGCGGGGGGCATGAGCAGTTCTTC.

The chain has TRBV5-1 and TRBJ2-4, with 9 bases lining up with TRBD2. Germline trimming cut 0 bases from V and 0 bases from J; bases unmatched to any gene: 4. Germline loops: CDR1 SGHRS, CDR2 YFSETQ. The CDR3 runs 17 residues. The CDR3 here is CASSLGLAGTAKNIQYF. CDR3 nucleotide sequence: TGCGCCAGCAGCTTGGGTCTAGCGGGGACAGCCAAAAACATTCAGTACTTC.

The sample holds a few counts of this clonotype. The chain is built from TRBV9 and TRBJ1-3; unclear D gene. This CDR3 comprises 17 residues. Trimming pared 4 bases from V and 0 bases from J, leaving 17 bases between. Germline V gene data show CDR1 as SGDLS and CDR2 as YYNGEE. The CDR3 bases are TGTGCCAGCAGCCCTTCCCTCTTCAGGAGCTCTGGAAACACCATATATTTT. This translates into CASSPSLFRSSGNTIYF.

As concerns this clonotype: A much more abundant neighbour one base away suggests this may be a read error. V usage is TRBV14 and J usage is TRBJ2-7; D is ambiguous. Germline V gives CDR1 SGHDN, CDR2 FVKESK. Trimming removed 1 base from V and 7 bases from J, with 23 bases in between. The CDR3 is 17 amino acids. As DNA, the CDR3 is TGTGCCAGCAGCCAAGCCCCAAGCCGGGCCCTCTACAATGAGCAGTACTTC. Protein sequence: CASSQAPSRALYNEQYF.

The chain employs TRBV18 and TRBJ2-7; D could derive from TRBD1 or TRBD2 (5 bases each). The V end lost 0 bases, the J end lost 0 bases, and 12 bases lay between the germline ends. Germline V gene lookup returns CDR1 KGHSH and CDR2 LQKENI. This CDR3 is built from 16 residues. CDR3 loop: CASSPPEAGFSYEQYF. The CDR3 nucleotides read TGTGCCAGCTCACCACCGGAGGCAGGGTTCTCCTACGAGCAGTACTTC.

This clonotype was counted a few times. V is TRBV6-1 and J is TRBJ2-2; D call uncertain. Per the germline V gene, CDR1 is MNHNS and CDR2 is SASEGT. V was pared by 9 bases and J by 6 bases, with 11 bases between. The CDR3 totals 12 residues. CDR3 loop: CASGRVAGELFF. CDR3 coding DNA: TGTGCCAGTGGTAGGGTCGCCGGGGAGCTGTTTTTT.

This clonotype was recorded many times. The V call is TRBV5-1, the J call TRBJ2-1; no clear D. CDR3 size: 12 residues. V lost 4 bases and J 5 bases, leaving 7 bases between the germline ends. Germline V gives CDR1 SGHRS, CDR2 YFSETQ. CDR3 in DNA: TGCGCCAGCAGCCTCAGCGACAATGAGCAGTTCTTC. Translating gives CASSLSDNEQFF. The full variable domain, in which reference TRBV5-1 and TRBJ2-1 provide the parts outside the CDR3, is KAGVTQTPRYLIKTRGQQVTLSCSPISGHRSVSWYQQTPGQGLQFLFEYFSETQRNKGNFPGRFSGRQFSNSRSEMNVSTLELGDSALYLCASSLSDNEQFFGPGTRLTVL.

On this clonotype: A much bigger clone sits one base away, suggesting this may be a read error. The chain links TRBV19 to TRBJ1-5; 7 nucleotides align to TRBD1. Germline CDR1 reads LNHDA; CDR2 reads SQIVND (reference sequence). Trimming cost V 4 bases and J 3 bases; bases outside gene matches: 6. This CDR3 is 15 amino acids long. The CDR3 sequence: CASSSGTVHNQPQHF. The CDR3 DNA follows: TGTGCCAGTAGTAGTGGGACAGTCCACAATCAGCCCCAGCATTTT.